The clone carrying this T cell receptor beta chain was seen repeatedly, ten times or more. Its target is not known. The junction does not match germline at one end; this may be a read error. This CDR3 has 13 amino acids. The germline CDR1 and CDR2 sequences are LGHNA and YSLEER. This specimen comes from a study of post-analysis software for immune sequencing data. About the research overall: Disease trajectories encompassed relapsing-remitting, secondary progressive and progressive-relapsing multiple sclerosis. Overall study findings and caveats: TRBV5-6, TRBV5-1 and TRBV20-1 belonged to a set of about 5 TRBV segments that were more frequent in patients than controls.

Unique molecular identifiers featured in each of the TCR beta cDNA libraries. T cells numbering about 1 to 11 million yielded roughly 0.5 million cDNA molecules. Using its own MiXCR run on the PCR reads, TCRdb lists one record per CDR3 protein. The table records 350,000 to 450,000 distinct CDR3 sequences, less than 35% of them present only once. This receptor was taken from a girl aged 5-17 years with multiple sclerosis. The V and J genes are TRBV4-3 and TRBJ2-1; 7 bases agree with TRBD2. Sequencing was done on a sample of blood. This CDR3 reads CASSQAGGNEQFF. The CDR3 nucleotides are TGTGCCAGCAGCCAAGCCGGGGGGAATGAGCAGTTCTTC.